The source of this T cell receptor beta chain is a study of T cell repertoires in cytomegalovirus infection. For the study at large: Indicated by public TCR beta signatures were CMV infection and matching HLA type. Study observations and caveats: The response measured ex vivo was dominated by TCR beta clonotypes (HLA-C-restricted and CMV-specific). Cumulative frequency (of public TCR beta family members) identified carriers of CMV plus the relevant HLA.

This clonotype was found a few times. Antigen specificity is unknown. The CDR3 consists of 11 residues. CDR1 is SQVTM and CDR2 is ANQGSEA in the germline V gene. V shed 6 bases and J shed 5 bases, with 10 bases lying between them. TCRdb independently ran MiXCR on the reads; one entry per CDR3 protein. Of 150,000 to 200,000 distinct CDR3 sequences listed, less than 9.5% were seen once; the top ten hold approximately 4.3%. The genes are TRBV29-1 and TRBJ2-5; D gene uncertain. The receptor's source is a human donor in good health (CMV status not recorded). Some clones in this sample may be carry-over from other donors' samples. Source material: PBMCs. In nucleotides, the CDR3 is TGCAGCGTGTCCTTTTCTGAGACCCAGTACTTC. Translation gives CSVSFSETQYF. The variable domain in full, completed from reference TRBV29-1 and TRBJ2-5, reads SAVISQKPSRDICQRGTSLTIQCQVDSQVTMMFWYRQQPGQSLTLIATANQGSEATYESGFVIDKFPISRPNLTFSTLTVSNMSPEDSSIYLCSVSFSETQYFGPGTRLLVL.